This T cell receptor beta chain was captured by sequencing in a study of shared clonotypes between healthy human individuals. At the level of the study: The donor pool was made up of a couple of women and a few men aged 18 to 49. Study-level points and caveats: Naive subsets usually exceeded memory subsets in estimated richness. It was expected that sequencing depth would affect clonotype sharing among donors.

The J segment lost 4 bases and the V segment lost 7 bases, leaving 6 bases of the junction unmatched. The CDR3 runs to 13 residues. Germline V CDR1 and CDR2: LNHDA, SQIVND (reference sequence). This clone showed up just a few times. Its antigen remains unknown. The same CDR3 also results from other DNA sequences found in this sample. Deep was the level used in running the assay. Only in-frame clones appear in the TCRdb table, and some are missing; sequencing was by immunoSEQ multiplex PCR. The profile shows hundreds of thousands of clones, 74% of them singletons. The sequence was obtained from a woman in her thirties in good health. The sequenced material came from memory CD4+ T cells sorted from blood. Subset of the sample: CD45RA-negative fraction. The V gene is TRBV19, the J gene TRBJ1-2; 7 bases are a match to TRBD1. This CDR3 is CASTTGVGYGYTF. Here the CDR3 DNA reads TGTGCCAGTACCACAGGGGTAGGCTATGGCTACACCTTC.